This T cell receptor beta chain was sequenced during a study of shared clonotypes between healthy human individuals. The J segment lost 4 bases and the V segment lost 1 base, leaving 3 bases of the junction unmatched. The CDR3 extends over 15 amino acids. Germline V gene sequence: CDR1 SEHNR, CDR2 FQNEAQ (reference sequence). CD8 cells classed as naive were CD45RO-negative and positively selected for CCR7, excluding terminally differentiated effector memory CD45RA+ cells. Points on this clone: The same CDR3 can be traced to other DNA sequences in this sample.

Genomic DNA (from each subset) was split evenly across several immunoSEQ plates. Assay used: immunoSEQ multiplex PCR; TCRdb lists only in-frame clones, some missing. The sample has about 2 million clones; about 95% are singletons. V gene TRBV7-9 combines with J gene TRBJ2-5; 10 bases are shared with TRBD1. Sequencing was done on a sample of naive CD8+ T cells sorted from blood. This sequence originates from a man between 18 and 29 years old in good health. CDR3 bases: TGTGCCAGCAGCTTAGTGACAGGGGGCAGAGAGACCCAGTACTTC. Amino acid sequence: CASSLVTGGRETQYF.